The clone carrying this TCR beta chain was counted a few times. The antigen remains unidentified. With 60 Vbeta and 13 Jbeta primers, the PCR was carried out. Sequenced by immunoSEQ multiplex PCR; TCRdb stores in-frame clones only, minus some. The data show roughly 200,000 clones, less than 90% seen once. The sample comes from a study of cytomegalovirus exposure and HLA in healthy donors. Study-wide results and limits: Later, an analysis found that common viral pathogens appeared to be linked with several of the most significant clusters. CMV antigen specificity of three CMV-associated chains was confirmed in vitro.

Sequenced: PBMCs. The source is a man in his forties or fifties in good health and CMV-seronegative.

The CDR3 bases are TGCGCCAGCAGCTACTTGACAGGGGCTAACACTGAAGCTTTCTTT. It codes for CASSYLTGANTEAFF. This chain links TRBV5-1 with TRBJ1-1, with 8 positions matching TRBD1. V was pared by 3 bases and J by 2 bases, with 6 bases of the junction left unmatched. The CDR3 sequence is 15 residues long. Germline CDR1 is SGHRS and CDR2 is YFSETQ.